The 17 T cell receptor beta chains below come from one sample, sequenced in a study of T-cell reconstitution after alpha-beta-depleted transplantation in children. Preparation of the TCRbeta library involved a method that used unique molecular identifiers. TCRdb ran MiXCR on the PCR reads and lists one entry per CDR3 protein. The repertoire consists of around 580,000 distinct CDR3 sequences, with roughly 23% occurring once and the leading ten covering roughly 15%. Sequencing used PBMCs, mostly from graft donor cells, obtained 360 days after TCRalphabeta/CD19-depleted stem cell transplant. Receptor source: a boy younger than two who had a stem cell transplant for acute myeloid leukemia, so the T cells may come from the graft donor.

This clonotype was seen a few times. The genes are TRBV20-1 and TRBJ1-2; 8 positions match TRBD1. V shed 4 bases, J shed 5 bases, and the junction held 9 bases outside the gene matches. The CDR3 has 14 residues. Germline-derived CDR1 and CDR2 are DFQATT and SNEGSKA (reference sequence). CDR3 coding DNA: TGCAGTGCTACCCACCGAGGGACAGGTTATGGCTACACCTTC. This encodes CSATHRGTGYGYTF.

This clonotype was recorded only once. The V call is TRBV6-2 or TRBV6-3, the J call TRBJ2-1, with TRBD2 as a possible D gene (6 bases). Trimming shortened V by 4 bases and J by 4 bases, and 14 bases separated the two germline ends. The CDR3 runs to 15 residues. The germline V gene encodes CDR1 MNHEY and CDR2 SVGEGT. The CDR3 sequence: CASSSWRGSYNEQFF. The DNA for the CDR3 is TGTGCCAGCAGTTCCTGGCGGGGCAGTTACAATGAGCAGTTCTTC.

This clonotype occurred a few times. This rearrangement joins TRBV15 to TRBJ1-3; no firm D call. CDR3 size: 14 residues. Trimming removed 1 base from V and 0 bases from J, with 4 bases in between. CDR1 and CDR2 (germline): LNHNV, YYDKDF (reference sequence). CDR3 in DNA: TGTGCCACCAGCAGAGCCAGCTCTGGAAACACCATATATTTT. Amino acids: CATSRASSGNTIYF.

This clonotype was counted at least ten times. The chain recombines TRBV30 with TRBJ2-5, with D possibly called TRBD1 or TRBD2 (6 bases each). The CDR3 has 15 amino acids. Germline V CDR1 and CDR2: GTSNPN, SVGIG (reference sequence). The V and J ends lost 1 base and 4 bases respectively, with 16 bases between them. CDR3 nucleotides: TGTGCCTGGAGTGGTCAGACAGGAGGGGTAGAGACCCAGTACTTC. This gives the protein CAWSGQTGGVETQYF.

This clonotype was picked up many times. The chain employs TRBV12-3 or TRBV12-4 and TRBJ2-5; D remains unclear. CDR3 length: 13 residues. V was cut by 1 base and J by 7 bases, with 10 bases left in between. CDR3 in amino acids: CASSLGRVMTQYF. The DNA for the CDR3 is TGTGCCAGCAGTTTAGGTCGGGTTATGACCCAGTACTTC.

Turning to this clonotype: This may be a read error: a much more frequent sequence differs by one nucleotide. The CDR3 sequence is CASSSSGEQYV. The CDR3 DNA sequence: TGTGCCAGCAGTTCCTCGGGCGAGCAGTACGTC. The rearrangement links TRBV27 to TRBJ2-7; no definite D call. CDR1 is MNHEY and CDR2 is SMNVEV in the germline V gene (reference sequence). The ends were cut back, 4 bases at V and 6 bases at J, with 7 bases in the middle. CDR3 length: 11 residues.

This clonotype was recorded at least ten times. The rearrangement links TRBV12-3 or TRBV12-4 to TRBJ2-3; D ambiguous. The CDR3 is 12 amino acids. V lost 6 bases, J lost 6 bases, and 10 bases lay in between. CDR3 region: CASSLFSDTQYF. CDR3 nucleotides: TGTGCCAGCAGCCTATTCTCGGATACGCAGTATTTT.

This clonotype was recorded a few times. The CDR3 protein is CSARSATDANYGYTF. CDR3 sequence (DNA): TGCAGTGCTAGATCCGCGACAGACGCCAACTATGGCTACACCTTC. V usage is TRBV20-1 and J usage is TRBJ1-2, with D possibly TRBD1 on 5 matching bases. V was clipped by 2 bases and J by 2 bases, with 15 bases between them. Germline V CDR1 and CDR2: DFQATT, SNEGSKA (reference sequence). CDR3 length: 15 residues.

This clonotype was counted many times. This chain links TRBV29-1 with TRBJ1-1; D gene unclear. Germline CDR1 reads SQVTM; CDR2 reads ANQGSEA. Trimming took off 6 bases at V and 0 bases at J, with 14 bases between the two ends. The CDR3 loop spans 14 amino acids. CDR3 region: CSVTHRVMNTEAFF. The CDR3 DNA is TGCAGCGTGACCCATCGAGTCATGAACACTGAAGCTTTCTTT.

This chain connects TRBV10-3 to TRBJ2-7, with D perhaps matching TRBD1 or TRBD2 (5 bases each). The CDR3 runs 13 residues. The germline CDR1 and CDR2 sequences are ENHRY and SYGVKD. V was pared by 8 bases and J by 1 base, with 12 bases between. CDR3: CAIGTPRSYEQYF. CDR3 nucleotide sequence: TGTGCCATCGGGACGCCTAGATCCTACGAGCAGTACTTC.

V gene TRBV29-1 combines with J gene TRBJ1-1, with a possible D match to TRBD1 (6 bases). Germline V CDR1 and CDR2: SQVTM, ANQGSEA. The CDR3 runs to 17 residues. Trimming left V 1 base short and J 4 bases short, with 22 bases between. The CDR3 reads CSVEGHVGAPIGTEAFF. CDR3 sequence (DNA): TGCAGCGTTGAAGGCCATGTGGGGGCGCCGATTGGCACTGAAGCTTTCTTT.

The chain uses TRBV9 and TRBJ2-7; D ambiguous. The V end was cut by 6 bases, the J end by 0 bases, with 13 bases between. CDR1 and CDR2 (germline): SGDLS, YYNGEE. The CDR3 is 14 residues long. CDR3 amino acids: CASTPGPSSYEQYF. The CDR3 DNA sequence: TGTGCCAGCACCCCTGGGCCGAGCTCCTACGAGCAGTACTTC. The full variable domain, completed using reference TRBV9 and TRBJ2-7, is DSGVTQTPKHLITATGQRVTLRCSPRSGDLSVYWYQQSLDQGLQFLIQYYNGEERAKGNILERFSAQQFPDLHSELNLSSLELGDSALYFCASTPGPSSYEQYFGPGTRLTVT.

The CDR3 DNA reads as TGTGCCAGCAGTTTAAGGACAGGGAGGATCACTGAAGCTTTCTTT. Amino acid sequence: CASSLRTGRITEAFF. The chain is built from TRBV12-3 or TRBV12-4 and TRBJ1-1; 8 positions agree with TRBD1. The length of the CDR3 is 15 residues. The J segment lost 4 bases and the V segment lost 2 bases, leaving 6 bases of the junction unmatched.

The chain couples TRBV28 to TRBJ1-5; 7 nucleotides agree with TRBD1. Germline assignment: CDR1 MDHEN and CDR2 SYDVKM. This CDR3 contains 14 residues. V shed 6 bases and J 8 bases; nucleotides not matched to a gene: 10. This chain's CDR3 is CASSPRGQIEPQHF. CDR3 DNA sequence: TGTGCCAGCAGCCCGAGGGGGCAGATTGAGCCCCAGCATTTT.

The CDR3 region is CASSPRERETQYF. As DNA, the CDR3 is TGTGCCAGCAGTCCCAGGGAGCGGGAGACCCAGTACTTC. The chain recombines TRBV6-1 with TRBJ2-5, with D perhaps being TRBD1 or TRBD2 (5 bases each). CDR1 is MNHNS, CDR2 SASEGT, per germline. The CDR3 has 13 residues. Between the trimmed V and J ends, which lost 5 bases and 5 bases, there was a span of 12 bases.

Written as DNA, the CDR3 is TGTGCCAGCAGTTTATCTAGGACAGGGGCCTCCTACGAGCAGTACTTC. Translating it yields CASSLSRTGASYEQYF. The rearrangement joins TRBV27 to TRBJ2-7, with TRBD1 identical over 9 bases. J was trimmed by 0 bases and V by 0 bases; bases with no gene match: 3. Germline V gives CDR1 MNHEY, CDR2 SMNVEV (reference sequence). This CDR3 has 16 amino acids.

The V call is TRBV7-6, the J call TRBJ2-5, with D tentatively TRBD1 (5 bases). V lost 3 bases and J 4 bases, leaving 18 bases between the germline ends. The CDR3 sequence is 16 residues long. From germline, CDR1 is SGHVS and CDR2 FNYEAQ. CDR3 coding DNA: TGTGCCAGCAGCTTCCTCCCGTATACAGGTGGAGAGACCCAGTACTTC. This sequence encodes CASSFLPYTGGETQYF.